These 31 T cell receptor beta chains came from one sample sequenced in a study of blood T cell repertoires in COVID-19. TCRdb keeps only in-frame clones here, not all; method: immunoSEQ multiplex PCR. The sample lists 120,000 or so clones, about 83% occurring once. The sequenced sample was peripheral blood. These receptor sequences come from a man of 80 years or more with active or convalescent COVID-19.

The chain employs TRBV7-9 and TRBJ2-2; 11 bases are shared with TRBD2. Trimming at V came to 1 base and at J to 5 bases, leaving 0 bases not matched to a gene. Germline CDR1 is SEHNR and CDR2 is FQNEAQ (reference sequence). The length of the CDR3 is 15 residues. For the CDR3, the DNA is TGTGCCAGCAGCTTAGGACTAGCGGGGACCGGGGAGCTGTTTTTT. This sequence encodes CASSLGLAGTGELFF. Full variable domain (rest looked up from reference TRBV7-9 and TRBJ2-2): DTGVSQNPRHKITKRGQNVTFRCDPISEHNRLYWYRQTLGQGPEFLTYFQNEAQLEKSRLLSDRFSAERPKGSFSTLEIQRTEQGDSAMYLCASSLGLAGTGELFFGEGSRLTVL.

The genes are TRBV6-5 and TRBJ1-4, with TRBD1 identical over 8 bases. The CDR3 runs to 15 residues. Looked up from germline, CDR1 is MNHEY and CDR2 is SVGAGI. V shed 5 bases and J 5 bases; nucleotides not matched to a gene: 7. The chain's CDR3 is CASSPFRGPNEKLFF. In nucleotides, the CDR3 is TGTGCCAGCAGTCCCTTCAGGGGGCCAAATGAAAAACTGTTTTTT.

This chain's CDR3 is CASSVEGVRGDTQYF. The CDR3, as DNA: TGTGCCAGCAGCGTAGAGGGCGTCCGCGGGGATACGCAGTATTTT. The chain combines TRBV9 with TRBJ2-3, with D perhaps TRBD2 (5 bases). The CDR3 consists of 15 residues. Trimming took 0 bases from V and 6 from J, leaving 14 bases between them. Germline lookup yields CDR1 SGDLS and CDR2 YYNGEE.

The chain has TRBV5-1 and TRBJ2-1; D is ambiguous. CDR3 size: 13 residues. The V gene lost 0 bases and the J gene lost 3 bases, with 4 bases spanning the gap. CDR1 and CDR2 from the germline V gene are SGHRS and YFSETQ. CDR3 nucleotides: TGCGCCAGCAGCTTGGGTAGCTACAATGAGCAGTTCTTC. Amino acid sequence: CASSLGSYNEQFF.

This chain links TRBV11-2 with TRBJ2-6; possible D gene TRBD2, 5 bases. V dropped 5 bases and J dropped 2 bases, with 13 bases sitting between them. The CDR3 length is 16 residues. CDR1 is SGHAT, CDR2 FQNNGV, per germline. This CDR3 is CASSVLGGTGANVLTF. The CDR3 region has the DNA TGTGCCAGCAGCGTTCTAGGAGGTACTGGGGCCAACGTCCTGACTTTC.

V usage is TRBV9 and J usage is TRBJ2-5; 9 bases agree with TRBD2. The length of the CDR3 is 15 residues. Germline loops: CDR1 SGDLS, CDR2 YYNGEE. After removal of 1 base from V and 1 base from J, the junction contained 2 bases not matched to a gene. CDR3 sequence: CASSVSGGTQETQYF. The CDR3 DNA sequence: TGTGCCAGCAGCGTAAGCGGGGGGACCCAAGAGACCCAGTACTTC.

This clone occurred once. The CDR3 DNA follows: TGTGCCAGCAGTTATCGGGGGGGCCCCACTGAAGCTTTCTTT. The encoded protein is CASSYRGGPTEAFF. The rearrangement uses TRBV6-6 and TRBJ1-1; maybe TRBD1 (6 bases). The CDR3 length is 14 residues. Per germline, CDR1 MNHNY and CDR2 SVGAGI (reference sequence). V lost 3 bases and J lost 4, with 12 bases in between.

The chain combines TRBV7-2 with TRBJ1-1; the match to TRBD1 covers 8 bases. V lost 4 bases, J lost 4 bases, and 17 bases stayed unmatched. The germline CDR1 and CDR2 sequences are SGHTA and FQGNSA. The CDR3 consists of 18 residues. The CDR3 protein is CASSSFTWSGQGGTEAFF. In nucleotides, the CDR3 is TGTGCCAGCAGCTCCTTCACTTGGTCTGGACAGGGAGGCACTGAAGCTTTCTTT. The full variable domain, in which reference TRBV7-2 and TRBJ1-1 provide the parts outside the CDR3, is GAGVSQSPSNKVTEKGKDVELRCDPISGHTALYWYRQSLGQGLEFLIYFQGNSAPDKSGLPSDRFSAERTGGSVSTLTIQRTQQEDSAVYLCASSSFTWSGQGGTEAFFGQGTRLTVV.

V usage is TRBV5-4 and J usage is TRBJ1-1, with 10 bases lining up with TRBD1. Germline V CDR1 and CDR2: SGHNT, YYREEE (reference sequence). The CDR3 runs to 16 residues. J gave up 3 bases and V 0 bases, and 5 bases lay outside the gene matches. The CDR3, as DNA: TGTGCCAGCAGCTTGGTGGGACAGGGGTATGACACTGAAGCTTTCTTT. Its protein product is CASSLVGQGYDTEAFF.

V usage is TRBV2 and J usage is TRBJ2-7, with D tentatively TRBD2 (5 bases). V dropped 4 bases and J dropped 6 bases, with 13 bases sitting between them. The V gene's germline CDR1 is SNHLY and CDR2 FYNNEI. The CDR3 totals 13 residues. CDR3 DNA: TGTGCCAGCAGTGTGAACGGGGTAGCCGAGCAGTACTTC. Encoded protein: CASSVNGVAEQYF.

This clone was observed a single time. V and J are TRBV5-1 and TRBJ2-5, with 11 bases that match TRBD2. The CDR3 has 16 residues. V lost 4 bases to trimming and J lost 2 bases; unmatched junction nucleotides: 7. Looked up from germline, CDR1 is SGHRS and CDR2 is YFSETQ. CDR3 protein: CASSPWGLAAQETQYF. The CDR3 coding sequence is TGCGCCAGCAGCCCATGGGGACTAGCGGCGCAAGAGACCCAGTACTTC.

The chain links TRBV6-5 to TRBJ2-7, with 13 positions matching TRBD2. Germline V CDR1 and CDR2: MNHEY, SVGAGI. Trimming removed 6 bases from V and 3 bases from J; junction bases left unmatched: 5. The CDR3 runs 15 residues. The chain's CDR3 is CASRPGTSGDYEQYF. The CDR3 nucleotides read TGTGCCAGCAGGCCCGGGACTAGCGGGGACTACGAGCAGTACTTC.

The CDR3 region has the DNA TGTGCCATTACGACAGGGGGAGGGGAGCGTGAGCAGTACTTC. Translating it yields CAITTGGGEREQYF. The chain combines TRBV10-3 with TRBJ2-7; 9 nucleotides agree with TRBD1. The length of the CDR3 is 14 residues. Trimming at V came to 9 bases and at J to 7 bases, leaving 13 bases not matched to a gene. The V gene's germline CDR1 is ENHRY and CDR2 SYGVKD.

The chain links TRBV7-9 to TRBJ2-5; 7 bases are shared with TRBD2. CDR3 length: 14 amino acids. V shed 4 bases and J 1 base; nucleotides not matched to a gene: 3. Germline-derived CDR1 and CDR2 are SEHNR and FQNEAQ (reference sequence). Written as DNA, the CDR3 is TGTGCCAGCAGCTCCCGACTAGCCCAAGAGACCCAGTACTTC. This sequence encodes CASSSRLAQETQYF. The full variable domain, with the rest looked up from reference TRBV7-9 and TRBJ2-5, is DTGVSQNPRHKITKRGQNVTFRCDPISEHNRLYWYRQTLGQGPEFLTYFQNEAQLEKSRLLSDRFSAERPKGSFSTLEIQRTEQGDSAMYLCASSSRLAQETQYFGPGTRLLVL.

The chain carries TRBV14 and TRBJ2-7; maybe TRBD1 (6 bases). Looked up from germline, CDR1 is SGHDN and CDR2 is FVKESK. The CDR3 contains 14 residues. The germline V and J ends were trimmed by 6 bases and 1 base, with 13 bases remaining between them. The CDR3 here is CASRLNTGSYEQYF. DNA for the CDR3: TGTGCCAGCAGACTAAATACAGGGTCCTACGAGCAGTACTTC.

The V gene is TRBV7-9, the J gene TRBJ2-7; 9 nucleotides agree with TRBD1. The CDR3 extends over 14 amino acids. Germline V gene lookup returns CDR1 SEHNR and CDR2 FQNEAQ (reference sequence). J lost 7 bases, V lost 1 base, and 5 bases had no gene match. The CDR3 nucleotides are TGTGCCAGCAGCTTAGATCACAGGGGGCTTGAGCAGTACTTC. Translating gives CASSLDHRGLEQYF.

The rearrangement joins TRBV28 to TRBJ1-5; no firm D call. The CDR3 contains 16 residues. CDR1 and CDR2 from the germline V gene are MDHEN and SYDVKM. The V gene lost 7 bases and the J gene lost 5 bases, with 21 bases spanning the gap. The CDR3 DNA reads as TGTGCCAGCACTTTGGGGAGACGGAGCGCCGATCAGCCCCAGCATTTT. Amino acids: CASTLGRRSADQPQHF.

To note about this clone: This specimen includes other DNA sequences encoding the same CDR3. V gene TRBV2 combines with J gene TRBJ2-3; the D is unclear. Germline V gene lookup returns CDR1 SNHLY and CDR2 FYNNEI. V lost 1 base and J lost 6, with 5 bases in between. CDR3 length: 12 amino acids. The CDR3 bases are TGTGCCAGCAGTGAAGTGTCGGATACGCAGTATTTT. It translates to CASSEVSDTQYF.

This chain uses TRBV7-3 with TRBJ2-1, with TRBD2 identical over 9 bases. Germline V CDR1 and CDR2: SGHTA, FQGTGA. This CDR3 region has 15 residues. With V trimmed by 5 bases and J by 6 bases, 8 bases remained unmatched. The CDR3 sequence: CASSASGGPFNEQFF. The DNA of the CDR3 is TGTGCCAGCAGCGCGAGCGGGGGGCCATTCAATGAGCAGTTCTTC.

The chain combines TRBV27 with TRBJ1-3, with 10 bases that match TRBD1. Per the germline V gene, CDR1 is MNHEY and CDR2 is SMNVEV (reference sequence). CDR3 length equals 15 residues. Trimming at V came to 6 bases and at J to 2 bases, leaving 4 bases not matched to a gene. The CDR3 DNA is TGTGCCAGCAGCCCGGACAGGGGGACTGGAAACACCATATATTTT. Amino acid sequence: CASSPDRGTGNTIYF.

This chain uses TRBV2 with TRBJ1-5, with D tentatively TRBD1 (6 bases). This CDR3 region has 16 residues. V was trimmed by 6 bases and J by 0 bases, leaving 15 bases between them. The germline V gene encodes CDR1 SNHLY and CDR2 FYNNEI. The CDR3 loop is CASSVRQVFSNQPQHF. CDR3 DNA: TGTGCCAGCAGCGTTCGACAGGTCTTTAGCAATCAGCCCCAGCATTTT.

J is TRBJ1-2 and V is TRBV25-1, with 7 bases lining up with TRBD1. The CDR3 is made up of 16 amino acids. CDR1 and CDR2 (germline): MGHDK, SYGVNS. J gave up 6 bases and V 1 base, and 11 bases lay outside the gene matches. CDR3 region: CASSESPGGSDNGYTF. For the CDR3, the DNA is TGTGCCAGCAGTGAATCCCCAGGGGGAAGTGATAATGGCTACACCTTC.

The chain uses TRBV10-3 and TRBJ1-3, with D unclear. The ends were cut back, 3 bases at V and 0 bases at J, with 9 bases in the middle. Germline loops: CDR1 ENHRY, CDR2 SYGVKD. The CDR3 is 15 residues long. The CDR3 sequence is CAISDPQISGNTIYF. In DNA form, the CDR3 reads TGTGCCATCAGTGACCCCCAGATCTCTGGAAACACCATATATTTT.

The chain recombines TRBV27 with TRBJ1-6, with 7 bases identical to TRBD1. Germline-derived CDR1 and CDR2 are MNHEY and SMNVEV (reference sequence). The trim removed 3 bases at V and 7 bases at J, leaving 6 bases unmatched. The CDR3 is 15 amino acids. Written as DNA, the CDR3 is TGTGCCAGCAGTTTGGAGGGGGCAATGAATTCACCCCTCCACTTT. Protein product: CASSLEGAMNSPLHF.

The rearrangement uses TRBV7-2 and TRBJ2-5, with D uncertain. In germline, CDR1 is SGHTA, CDR2 FQGNSA. The V end lost 6 bases, the J end lost 3 bases, and 11 bases lay between the germline ends. The CDR3 spans 13 residues. DNA for the CDR3: TGTGCCAGCAGTTTGTTAGAAAAAGAGACCCAGTACTTC. Residues: CASSLLEKETQYF.

The chain combines TRBV30 with TRBJ1-1; TRBD1 might be the D (5 bases). CDR1 and CDR2 from the germline V gene are GTSNPN and SVGIG (reference sequence). The CDR3 covers 15 residues. Between the trimmed V and J ends, which lost 1 base and 0 bases, there was a span of 12 bases. CDR3 in amino acids: CAWSGGLGMNTEAFF. CDR3 DNA: TGTGCCTGGAGTGGGGGACTGGGGATGAACACTGAAGCTTTCTTT.

V and J are TRBV19 and TRBJ2-1, with 9 bases aligning to TRBD1. Trimming at V came to 4 bases and at J to 9 bases, leaving 10 bases not matched to a gene. The length of the CDR3 is 15 residues. Germline assignment: CDR1 LNHDA and CDR2 SQIVND (reference sequence). The CDR3 spells CASSSPGQGSSEQFF. The CDR3 DNA reads TGTGCCAGTAGTAGCCCGGGACAGGGATCCTCTGAGCAGTTCTTC.

CDR3 coding DNA: TGTGCCAGCAGTTTGCCCGGGAACACTGAAGCTTTCTTT. Amino acid sequence: CASSLPGNTEAFF. The genes are TRBV28 and TRBJ1-1; unclear D gene. This CDR3 region has 13 residues. The V gene lost 3 bases and the J gene lost 1 base, with 6 bases spanning the gap. Looked up from germline, CDR1 is MDHEN and CDR2 is SYDVKM.

This chain links TRBV10-3 with TRBJ2-2, with 11 bases aligning to TRBD1. Germline V gene lookup returns CDR1 ENHRY and CDR2 SYGVKD. The CDR3 has 14 residues. J gave up 7 bases and V 6 bases, and 4 bases lay outside the gene matches. In nucleotides, the CDR3 is TGTGCCATCAGGGGGACAGGGGGGTTCGGGGAGCTGTTTTTT. Encoded protein: CAIRGTGGFGELFF.

This chain joins TRBV6-5 and TRBJ1-3; D is possibly TRBD1 (5 bases). Deletions cut 8 bases from V and 5 bases from J, with 10 bases between. This CDR3 comprises 12 residues. Germline V gene lookup returns CDR1 MNHEY and CDR2 SVGAGI. The CDR3, as DNA: TGTGCCAGCGGGGAGGGGAGAAACACCATATATTTT. This codes for CASGEGRNTIYF.

The chain uses TRBV4-2 and TRBJ1-1, with D possibly matching TRBD1 (5 bases). The V end lost 0 bases, the J end lost 6 bases, and 8 bases lay between the germline ends. This CDR3 region has 13 residues. Germline-derived CDR1 and CDR2 are LGHNA and YNFKEQ. The CDR3 spells CASSQEGPSEAFF. The CDR3, as DNA: TGTGCCAGCAGCCAAGAGGGGCCATCTGAAGCTTTCTTT.